Listed below are T cell receptor beta chains from one sample, sequenced in a study of vaccination effects on CD4 cells after COVID-19. Repertoires were generated with immunoSEQ multiplex PCR, while TCRdb's copy carries only in-frame clones and drops some. This sample yields 40,000 to 55,000 clones, of which approximately 81% are seen a single time; roughly 8.7% belongs to the top ten. These receptors are not linked to any known antigen. The sample here was CD4+ T cells from PBMCs cultured without peptide, taken before COVID-19 vaccination. Receptors originate from a human donor who had a prior SARS-CoV-2 infection. CDR3s include the opening cysteine and the closing phenylalanine or tryptophan. The D gene is left open where the match is weak. A row's size may be missing; if present it is once, few, many or a size class.

d_call j_call clone_size v_call cdr3_aa cdr3_nt
TRBD1 TRBJ1-3 few TRBV5-5 CASTRGQPSSGNTIYF TGTGCCAGCACCCGGGGACAGCCGAGCTCTGGAAACACCATATATTTT
TRBD1 TRBJ1-5 - TRBV6-5 CASRGQGGQPQHF TGTGCCAGCAGAGGACAGGGCGGTCAGCCCCAGCATTTT
TRBD2 TRBJ2-7 - TRBV18 CASSITGTRSYEQYF TGTGCCAGCTCTATCACCGGGACTAGGTCCTACGAGCAGTACTTC
- TRBJ2-7 - TRBV11-2 CASKQTGRWEQYF TGTGCCAGCAAACAGACGGGTAGGTGGGAGCAGTACTTC
- TRBJ1-1 few TRBV6-2/TRBV6-3 CASSYPRDGNTEAFF TGTGCCAGCAGTTACCCCAGGGACGGTAACACTGAAGCTTTCTTT
TRBD1 TRBJ1-2 few TRBV2 CASSAGQAYGYTF TGTGCCAGCAGTGCAGGACAGGCCTATGGCTACACCTTC
- TRBJ2-7 - TRBV5-1 CASSLGPGSYEQYF TGCGCCAGCAGCTTGGGGCCCGGGTCCTACGAGCAGTACTTC
- TRBJ2-1 few TRBV24-1 CATSDKDGLPYNEQFF TGTGCCACCAGTGATAAGGACGGACTCCCCTACAATGAGCAGTTCTTC
- TRBJ1-1 once TRBV29-1 CSVQQGTNTEAFF TGCAGCGTTCAACAGGGCACGAACACTGAAGCTTTCTTT
- TRBJ1-6 - TRBV15 CATSRDRGTGSPLHF TGTGCCACCAGCAGAGATCGGGGGACGGGCTCACCCCTCCACTTT